Presented here are 23 T cell receptor beta chains from one specimen sequenced in a study of metastatic and nonmetastatic thyroid tumors. With MiXCR, TCRdb called clones anew from the PCR reads. This repertoire shows about 21,000 clones, about a quarter found once; its top ten account for more than 15%. Thyroid surgery was performed in patients who had received no treatment beforehand. The specimen was blood. The source is a female donor with papillary thyroid cancer or a benign thyroid nodule (not recorded which). Some clones in this sample may be carry-over from other donors' samples.

This clone was counted at least ten times. The rearrangement links TRBV7-2 to TRBJ2-3, with 10 bases aligning to TRBD2. The V gene end was trimmed by 8 bases and the J gene end by 4 bases; junction bases not matched to a gene: 3. Looked up from germline, CDR1 is SGHTA and CDR2 is FQGNSA. This CDR3 is built from 13 residues. The CDR3 region has the DNA TGTGCCAGCGCTAGCGGGGGCTCAGATACGCAGTATTTT. This encodes CASASGGSDTQYF.

In its sample, this clone was seen many times. The gene calls are TRBV5-1 and TRBJ2-2, with 7 bases fitting TRBD1. This CDR3 comprises 15 residues. CDR1 and CDR2 (germline): SGHRS, YFSETQ. Trimming cost V 2 bases and J 4 bases; bases outside gene matches: 5. DNA for the CDR3: TGCGCCAGCAGCTTAAGACAGGGAAGCACCGGGGAGCTGTTTTTT. Translation gives CASSLRQGSTGELFF.

The rearrangement uses TRBV19 and TRBJ2-7; 7 nucleotides agree with TRBD2. The CDR3 totals 15 residues. CDR1 and CDR2 (germline): LNHDA, SQIVND (reference sequence). V shed 1 base, J shed 2 bases, and the junction held 5 bases outside the gene matches. The CDR3 DNA reads TGTGCCAGTAGTATAGCTAGCGGACTTCCCTACGAGCAGTACTTC. This codes for CASSIASGLPYEQYF.

This clone was picked up many times. V gene TRBV9 combines with J gene TRBJ2-7, with 13 bases aligning to TRBD2. CDR3 length: 15 amino acids. J gave up 7 bases and V 6 bases, and 10 bases lay outside the gene matches. Germline CDR1 SGDLS, CDR2 YYNGEE. The CDR3 region has the DNA TGTGCCAGCACTAAAGGGGGACTAGCGGGAAATGAGCAGTACTTC. Translated, it gives CASTKGGLAGNEQYF.

This clone was observed at least ten times. V is TRBV7-6 and J is TRBJ1-1, with D uncertain. This CDR3 region has 13 residues. Germline CDR1 reads SGHVS; CDR2 reads FNYEAQ. V lost 0 bases, J lost 1 base, and 3 bases lay in between. CDR3 sequence reads: CASSLATNTEAFF. DNA of the CDR3: TGTGCCAGCAGCTTAGCAACGAACACTGAAGCTTTCTTT.

As DNA, the CDR3 is TGTGCCAGCAGCCCGGACCCCTGGGAGGAGCAGTACTTC. Encoded protein: CASSPDPWEEQYF. The rearrangement links TRBV5-4 to TRBJ2-7; TRBD2 might be the D (5 bases). The germline V gene has CDR1 SGHNT and CDR2 YYREEE (reference sequence). The CDR3 has 13 amino acids. V lost 4 bases and J 7 bases, leaving 15 bases between the germline ends. Full variable domain (missing parts from reference TRBV5-4 and TRBJ2-7): ETGVTQSPTHLIKTRGQQVTLRCSSQSGHNTVSWYQQALGQGPQFIFQYYREEENGRGNFPPRFSGLQFPNYSSELNVNALELDDSALYLCASSPDPWEEQYFGPGTRLTVT.

The chain couples TRBV20-1 to TRBJ1-4; 10 nucleotides agree with TRBD1. V trimming: 6 bases; J trimming: 7 bases; junction bases outside the gene matches: 8. Germline V CDR1 and CDR2: DFQATT, SNEGSKA (reference sequence). This CDR3 region has 14 residues. The CDR3 region is CSARGTGVVEKLFF. The DNA for the CDR3 is TGCAGTGCACGAGGGACAGGGGTCGTTGAAAAACTGTTTTTT.

Only one count was recorded for this clone. Being one base from a much bigger clone, this may be a read error. This sequence joins TRBV5-4 and TRBJ2-1; the match to TRBD1 covers 8 bases. Trimming cost V 9 bases and J 3 bases; bases outside gene matches: 8. There are 14 residues in the CDR3. CDR1 SGHNT and CDR2 YYREEE come from the germline V gene (reference sequence). The CDR3 loop is CANRFDRGYNEQFF. DNA for the CDR3: TGTGCCAACAGATTCGACAGGGGCTACAATGAGCAGTTCTTC.

The chain has TRBV5-6 and TRBJ2-7; 9 bases are shared with TRBD1. Per the germline V gene, CDR1 is SGHDT and CDR2 is YYEEEE. This CDR3 region has 14 residues. Trimming took 4 bases from V and 4 from J; bases not matched to a gene: 6. CDR3: CASSPRDREYEQYF. As DNA, the CDR3 is TGTGCCAGCAGCCCCCGGGACAGGGAGTACGAGCAGTACTTC. The full variable domain, its missing parts supplied by reference TRBV5-6 and TRBJ2-7, is DAGVTQSPTHLIKTRGQQVTLRCSPKSGHDTVSWYQQALGQGPQFIFQYYEEEERQRGNFPDRFSGHQFPNYSSELNVNALLLGDSALYLCASSPRDREYEQYFGPGTRLTVT.

The chain joins TRBV20-1 to TRBJ1-2, with 9 bases lining up with TRBD1. CDR1 is DFQATT and CDR2 is SNEGSKA in the germline V gene (reference sequence). CDR3 size: 14 residues. The CDR3 sequence: CRALNSGTGYAYTF. The DNA for the CDR3 is TGCAGAGCTTTGAACTCCGGGACAGGGTACGCCTACACCTTC.

This clone appeared a few times. This sequence joins TRBV6-5 and TRBJ2-3; the match to TRBD2 covers 13 bases. The CDR3 is 17 residues long. Germline loops: CDR1 MNHEY, CDR2 SVGAGI. V trimming: 2 bases; J trimming: 2 bases; junction bases outside the gene matches: 4. The CDR3 DNA reads TGTGCCAGCAGTTACGCAACTAGCGGGAGGGACACAGATACGCAGTATTTT. It translates to CASSYATSGRDTDTQYF.

This clone qualifies as medium-sized (0.01 to 0.1%). The gene calls are TRBV7-8 and TRBJ1-2, with D possibly TRBD1 on 5 matching bases. CDR1 and CDR2 (germline): SGHVS, FQNEAQ. V was clipped by 0 bases and J by 2 bases, with 13 bases between them. This CDR3 comprises 16 residues. The CDR3: CASSLALVGGNYGYTF. The CDR3 DNA reads as TGTGCCAGCAGCTTAGCGCTCGTGGGGGGGAACTATGGCTACACCTTC. Filled out from reference TRBV7-8 and TRBJ1-2, the complete variable domain reads GAGVSQSPRYKVAKRGQDVALRCDPISGHVSLFWYQQALGQGPEFLTYFQNEAQLDKSGLPSDRFFAERPEGSVSTLKIQRTQQEDSAVYLCASSLALVGGNYGYTFGSGTRLTVV.

At least ten counts were recorded for this clone. CDR3 amino acids: CASSPRGGSGHTQYF. The CDR3 nucleotides read TGTGCCAGCTCACCACGGGGCGGGAGTGGACATACGCAGTATTTT. The chain is built from TRBV18 and TRBJ2-3; 7 positions agree with TRBD2. V shed 1 base, J shed 7 bases, and the junction held 8 bases outside the gene matches. Germline assignment: CDR1 KGHSH and CDR2 LQKENI. The CDR3 totals 15 residues.

This clone was recorded many times. The rearrangement uses TRBV27 and TRBJ2-3; D may be TRBD2 (5 bases). From germline, CDR1 is MNHEY and CDR2 SMNVEV (reference sequence). Trimming stripped 4 bases from V and 13 bases from J, with 12 bases between. This CDR3 spans 11 amino acids. The CDR3 nucleotides are TGTGCCAGCAGTTCATTCGGACTCAAGTATTTT. It codes for CASSSFGLKYF.

The chain has TRBV11-3 and TRBJ2-3; 7 bases map to TRBD1. Germline CDR1 reads SGHNT; CDR2 reads YENEEA. J was trimmed by 4 bases and V by 5 bases; bases with no gene match: 9. There are 15 residues in the CDR3. CDR3 coding DNA: TGTGCCAGCAGCCTCGGACAGGCCGGCGCAGATACGCAGTATTTT. This encodes CASSLGQAGADTQYF.

Ten or more counts support this clone. The rearrangement joins TRBV6-1 to TRBJ2-7, with D hard to call. The ends were cut back, 5 bases at V and 1 base at J, with 9 bases in the middle. Per germline, CDR1 MNHNS and CDR2 SASEGT. The CDR3 extends over 13 amino acids. The CDR3 nucleotides read TGTGCCAGCAGTCTCGAATCTTCCTACGAGCAGTACTTC. As protein: CASSLESSYEQYF.

Many counts were recorded for this clone. This rearrangement joins TRBV30 to TRBJ1-6; D remains ambiguous. Trimming took off 3 bases at V and 7 bases at J, with 10 bases between the two ends. CDR3 length equals 13 residues. The V gene's germline CDR1 is GTSNPN and CDR2 SVGIG (reference sequence). The CDR3 here is CAWSGSVNSPLHF. The CDR3 nucleotides are TGTGCCTGGAGCGGATCAGTAAATTCACCCCTCCACTTT.

This clone is classed as medium-sized (0.01 to 0.1%). The V and J genes are TRBV5-1 and TRBJ2-7, with 8 bases that match TRBD1. The germline V gene encodes CDR1 SGHRS and CDR2 YFSETQ. This CDR3 comprises 15 residues. V shed 5 bases, J shed 6 bases, and the junction held 13 bases outside the gene matches. CDR3 amino acids: CASSGFGDRILEQYF. The DNA of the CDR3 is TGCGCCAGCAGTGGCTTTGGGGACAGGATTCTCGAGCAGTACTTC. The entire variable domain, with the rest obtained from reference TRBV5-1 and TRBJ2-7, is as follows: KAGVTQTPRYLIKTRGQQVTLSCSPISGHRSVSWYQQTPGQGLQFLFEYFSETQRNKGNFPGRFSGRQFSNSRSEMNVSTLELGDSALYLCASSGFGDRILEQYFGPGTRLTVT.

Remarks on this clone: One end of the junction is discordant with germline, which a read error may explain. The chain carries TRBV7-3 and TRBJ1-1; 7 bases match TRBD1. From germline, CDR1 is SGHTA and CDR2 FQGTGA. This CDR3 region has 13 residues. In nucleotides, the CDR3 is TGTGCCAGGAGCCCAGGGGGTCGCACTGTAGCTTTCTTT. As protein: CARSPGGRTVAFF.

The V gene is TRBV5-1, the J gene TRBJ1-1; 10 bases match TRBD1. The CDR3 is 15 amino acids. CDR1 and CDR2 (germline): SGHRS, YFSETQ. V was clipped by 7 bases and J by 0 bases; unmatched bases: 6. In DNA, the CDR3 is TGCGCCAGCGGCCGGGACAGGGGAATGAACACTGAAGCTTTCTTT. This codes for CASGRDRGMNTEAFF.

This chain joins TRBV11-3 and TRBJ2-1, with 10 bases lining up with TRBD2. Germline loops: CDR1 SGHNT, CDR2 YENEEA. The trim removed 7 bases at V and 7 bases at J, leaving 7 bases unmatched. CDR3 length equals 14 residues. DNA of the CDR3: TGTGCCAGCACCCAGGGACTAGCGCAGAATGAGCAGTTCTTC. The encoded protein is CASTQGLAQNEQFF.

In its sample, this clone is medium-sized. The chain recombines TRBV7-3 with TRBJ1-5, with D unresolved. Trimming took off 3 bases at V and 0 bases at J, with 12 bases between the two ends. This CDR3 is 16 amino acids long. Germline-derived CDR1 and CDR2 are SGHTA and FQGTGA. The CDR3 region has the DNA TGTGCCAGCAGCTTCTACCAGGTCTGTAGCAATCAGCCCCAGCATTTT. Protein product: CASSFYQVCSNQPQHF.

This chain uses TRBV7-3 with TRBJ2-1, with TRBD1 matching 8 bases. This CDR3 has 15 amino acids. Germline V lookup: CDR1 SGHTA, CDR2 FQGTGA. V dropped 5 bases and J dropped 4; count of bases not matched to a gene: 7. The CDR3 DNA sequence: TGTGCCAGCAGCCTCCGACAGGGGATTTACAATGAGCAGTTCTTC. Protein sequence: CASSLRQGIYNEQFF.